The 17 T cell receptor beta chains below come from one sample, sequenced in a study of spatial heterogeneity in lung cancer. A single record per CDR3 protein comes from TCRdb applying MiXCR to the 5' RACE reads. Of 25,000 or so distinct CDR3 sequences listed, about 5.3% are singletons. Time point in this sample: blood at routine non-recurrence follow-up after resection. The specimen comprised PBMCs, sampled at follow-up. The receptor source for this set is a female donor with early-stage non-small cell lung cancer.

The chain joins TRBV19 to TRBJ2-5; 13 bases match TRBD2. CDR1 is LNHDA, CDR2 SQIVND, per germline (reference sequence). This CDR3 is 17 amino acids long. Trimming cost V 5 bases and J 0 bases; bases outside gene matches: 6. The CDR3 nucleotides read TGTGCCAGTAGTGCCCGACTAGCGGGGGGCTACCAAGAGACCCAGTACTTC. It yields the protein CASSARLAGGYQETQYF.

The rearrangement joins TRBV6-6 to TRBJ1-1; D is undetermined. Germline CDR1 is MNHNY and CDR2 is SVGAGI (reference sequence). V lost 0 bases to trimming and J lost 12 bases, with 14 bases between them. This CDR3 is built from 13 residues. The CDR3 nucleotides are TGTGCCAGCAGTTACTCCGACCATCGGGATTCTTTCTTT. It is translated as CASSYSDHRDSFF.

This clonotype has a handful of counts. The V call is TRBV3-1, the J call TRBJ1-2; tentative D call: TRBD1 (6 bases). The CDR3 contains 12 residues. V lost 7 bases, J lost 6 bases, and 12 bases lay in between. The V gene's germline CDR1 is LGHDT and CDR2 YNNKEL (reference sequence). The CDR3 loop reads CASNGRGHGYTF. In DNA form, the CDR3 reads TGTGCCAGCAATGGCAGGGGACATGGCTACACCTTC.

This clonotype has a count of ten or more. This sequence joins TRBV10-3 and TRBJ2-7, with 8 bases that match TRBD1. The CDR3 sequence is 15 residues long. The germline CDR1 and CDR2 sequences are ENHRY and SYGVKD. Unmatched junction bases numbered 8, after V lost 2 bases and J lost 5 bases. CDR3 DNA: TGTGCCATCAGTGAGGGGGACAGGAAAAGGGACGAGCAGTACTTC. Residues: CAISEGDRKRDEQYF.

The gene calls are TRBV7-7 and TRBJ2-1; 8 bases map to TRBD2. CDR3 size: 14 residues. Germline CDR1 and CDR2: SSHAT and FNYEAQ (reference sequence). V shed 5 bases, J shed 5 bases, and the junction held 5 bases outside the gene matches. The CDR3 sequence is CASSRGGPNNEQFF. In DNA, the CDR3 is TGTGCCAGCAGCCGGGGGGGCCCCAACAATGAGCAGTTCTTC.

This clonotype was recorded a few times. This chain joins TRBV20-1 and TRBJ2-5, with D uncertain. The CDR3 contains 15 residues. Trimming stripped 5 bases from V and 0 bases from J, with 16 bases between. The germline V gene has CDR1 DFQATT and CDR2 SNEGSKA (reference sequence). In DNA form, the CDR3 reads TGCAGTGCTCCCCCGGGCGGAGTCAACCAAGAGACCCAGTACTTC. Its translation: CSAPPGGVNQETQYF.

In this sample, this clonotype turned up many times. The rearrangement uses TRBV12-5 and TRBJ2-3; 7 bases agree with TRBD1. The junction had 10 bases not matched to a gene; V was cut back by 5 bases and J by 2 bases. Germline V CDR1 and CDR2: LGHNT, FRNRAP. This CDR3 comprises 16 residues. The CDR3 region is CASGPSLGQNTDTQYF. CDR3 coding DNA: TGTGCTAGTGGTCCGAGCCTGGGACAGAACACAGATACGCAGTATTTT.

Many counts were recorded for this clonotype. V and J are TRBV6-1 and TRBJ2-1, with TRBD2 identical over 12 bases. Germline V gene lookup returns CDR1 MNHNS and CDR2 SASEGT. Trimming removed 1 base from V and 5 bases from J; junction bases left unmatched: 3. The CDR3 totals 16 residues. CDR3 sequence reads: CASSEVRTSGDNEQFF. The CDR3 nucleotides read TGTGCCAGCAGTGAAGTACGGACTAGCGGGGACAATGAGCAGTTCTTC.

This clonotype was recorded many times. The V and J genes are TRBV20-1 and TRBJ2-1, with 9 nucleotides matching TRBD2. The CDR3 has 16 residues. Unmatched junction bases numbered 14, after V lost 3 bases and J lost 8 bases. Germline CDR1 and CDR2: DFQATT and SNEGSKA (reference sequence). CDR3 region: CSASGASGEGVDEQFF. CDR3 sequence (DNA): TGCAGTGCTAGTGGGGCTAGCGGGGAAGGGGTAGATGAGCAGTTCTTC.

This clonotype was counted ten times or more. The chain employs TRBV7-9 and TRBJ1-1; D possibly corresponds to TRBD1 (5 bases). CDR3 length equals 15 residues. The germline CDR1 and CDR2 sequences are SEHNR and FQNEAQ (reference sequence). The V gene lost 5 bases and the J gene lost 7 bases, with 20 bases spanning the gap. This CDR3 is CASSLLRGSVGEAFF. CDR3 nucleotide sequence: TGTGCCAGCAGCCTACTCCGGGGGAGCGTCGGTGAAGCTTTCTTT.

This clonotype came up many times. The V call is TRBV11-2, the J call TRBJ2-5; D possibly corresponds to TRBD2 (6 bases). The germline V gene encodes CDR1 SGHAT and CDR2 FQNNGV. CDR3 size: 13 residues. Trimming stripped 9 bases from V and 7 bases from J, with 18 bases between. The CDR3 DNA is TGTGCCAGTACATCTAGCGCTCTGGGGACCCAGTACTTC. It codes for CASTSSALGTQYF. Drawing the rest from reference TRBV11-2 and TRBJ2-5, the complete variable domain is EAGVAQSPRYKIIEKRQSVAFWCNPISGHATLYWYQQILGQGPKLLIQFQNNGVVDDSQLPKDRFSAERLKGVDSTLKIQPAKLEDSAVYLCASTSSALGTQYFGPGTRLLVL.

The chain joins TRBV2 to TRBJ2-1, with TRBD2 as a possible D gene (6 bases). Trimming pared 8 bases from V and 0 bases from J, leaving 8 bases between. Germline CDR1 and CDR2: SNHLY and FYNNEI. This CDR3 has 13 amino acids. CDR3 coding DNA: TGTGCCAGCGTCGGGGGCTCCTACAATGAGCAGTTCTTC. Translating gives CASVGGSYNEQFF.

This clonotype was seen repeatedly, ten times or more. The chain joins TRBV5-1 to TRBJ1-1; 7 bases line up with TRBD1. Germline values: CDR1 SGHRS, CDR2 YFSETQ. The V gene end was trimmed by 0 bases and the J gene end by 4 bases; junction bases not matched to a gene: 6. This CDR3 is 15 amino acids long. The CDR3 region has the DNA TGCGCCAGCAGCTTGGGACAGGGCAAATCCACTGAAGCTTTCTTT. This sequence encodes CASSLGQGKSTEAFF. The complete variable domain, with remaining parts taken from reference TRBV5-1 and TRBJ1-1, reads KAGVTQTPRYLIKTRGQQVTLSCSPISGHRSVSWYQQTPGQGLQFLFEYFSETQRNKGNFPGRFSGRQFSNSRSEMNVSTLELGDSALYLCASSLGQGKSTEAFFGQGTRLTVV.

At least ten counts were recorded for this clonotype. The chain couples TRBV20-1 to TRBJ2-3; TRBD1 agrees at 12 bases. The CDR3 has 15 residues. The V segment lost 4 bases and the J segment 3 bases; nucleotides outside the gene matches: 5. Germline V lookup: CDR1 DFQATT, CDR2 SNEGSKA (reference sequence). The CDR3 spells CSATAGQGATDTQYF. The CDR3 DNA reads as TGCAGTGCTACCGCGGGACAGGGGGCTACAGATACGCAGTATTTT.

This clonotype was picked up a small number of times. The CDR3 is CSASQASGALLDTQYF. The DNA of the CDR3 is TGCAGTGCTAGTCAGGCTAGCGGGGCTCTGCTAGATACGCAGTATTTT. The V call is TRBV20-1, the J call TRBJ2-3, with TRBD2 matching over 9 bases. V lost 3 bases, J lost 5 bases, and 12 bases stayed unmatched. The CDR3 runs to 16 residues. CDR1 and CDR2 from the germline V gene are DFQATT and SNEGSKA (reference sequence).

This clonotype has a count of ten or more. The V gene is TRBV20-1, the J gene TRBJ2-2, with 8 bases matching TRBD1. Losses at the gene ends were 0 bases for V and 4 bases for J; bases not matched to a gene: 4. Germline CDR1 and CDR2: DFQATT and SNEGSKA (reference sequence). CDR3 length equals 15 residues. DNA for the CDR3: TGCAGTGCTAGAGACAGGGGGCTCGGCACCGGGGAGCTGTTTTTT. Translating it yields CSARDRGLGTGELFF.

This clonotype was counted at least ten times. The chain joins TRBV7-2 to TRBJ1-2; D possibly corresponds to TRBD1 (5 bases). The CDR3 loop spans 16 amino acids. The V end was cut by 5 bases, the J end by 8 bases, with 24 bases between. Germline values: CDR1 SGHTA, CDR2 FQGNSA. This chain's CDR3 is CASSEYATAGSRGYTF. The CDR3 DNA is TGTGCCAGCAGCGAATATGCCACCGCAGGGTCTCGGGGCTACACCTTC.